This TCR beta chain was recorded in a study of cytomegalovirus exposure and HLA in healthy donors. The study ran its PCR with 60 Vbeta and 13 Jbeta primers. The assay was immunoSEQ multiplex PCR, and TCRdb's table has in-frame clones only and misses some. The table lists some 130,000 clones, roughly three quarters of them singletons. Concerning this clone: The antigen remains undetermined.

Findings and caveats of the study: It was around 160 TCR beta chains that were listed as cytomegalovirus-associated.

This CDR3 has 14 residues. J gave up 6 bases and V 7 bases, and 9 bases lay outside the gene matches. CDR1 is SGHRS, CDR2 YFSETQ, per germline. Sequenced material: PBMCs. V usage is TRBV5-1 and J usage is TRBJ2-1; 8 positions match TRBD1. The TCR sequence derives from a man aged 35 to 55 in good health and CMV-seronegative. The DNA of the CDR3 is TGCGCCAGCCGACCCGCAGGGGGCTTCAATGAGCAGTTCTTC. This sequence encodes CASRPAGGFNEQFF.